The 20 T cell receptor beta chains in this list originate from one sample, sequenced in a study of beta chain features in type 1 diabetes. Whole-study findings and limits: For Type 1 diabetes patients, all four CD4+ subsets carried TCRB CDR3s that were moderately but significantly shorter.

cDNA synthesis used the whole RNA isolate, giving expressed TCRB sequences. Repertoires were generated with immunoSEQ multiplex PCR, while TCRdb's copy carries only in-frame clones and drops some. In the table there are hundreds of thousands of clones, 11% to 15% of which are singletons. These TCRs are of unknown antigen specificity. Input material: naive CD4+ T cells from blood. These receptor sequences come from a young man with type 1 diabetes.

The sample holds a few counts of this clone. The chain employs TRBV29-1 and TRBJ1-2; D gene uncertain. This CDR3 has 10 residues. Germline CDR1 is SQVTM and CDR2 is ANQGSEA. The V gene lost 3 bases and the J gene lost 7 bases, with 6 bases spanning the gap. This CDR3 is CSVEYRGYTF. The CDR3 DNA sequence: TGCAGCGTTGAGTATCGTGGCTACACCTTC.

This clone occurred a few times. CDR3 sequence reads: CASSQGRAGWYGYTF. The CDR3 DNA is TGCGCCAGCAGCCAAGGTAGAGCAGGGTGGTATGGCTACACCTTC. The chain joins TRBV4-1 to TRBJ1-2, with D maybe TRBD1 (5 bases). V was shortened by 1 base and J by 5 bases, with 14 bases between the two germline ends. The CDR3 loop spans 15 amino acids. Germline assignment: CDR1 MGHRA and CDR2 YSYEKL.

The rearrangement joins TRBV7-2 to TRBJ2-7; D gene unclear. Germline values: CDR1 SGHTA, CDR2 FQGNSA. V was trimmed by 7 bases and J by 3 bases, leaving 16 bases between them. The CDR3 sequence is 14 residues long. For the CDR3, the DNA is TGTGCCAGCACGCAACGTGGACCCTTCTACGAGCAGTACTTC. This encodes CASTQRGPFYEQYF.

Only a few counts were recorded for this clone. V gene TRBV4-3 combines with J gene TRBJ2-7; 9 bases map to TRBD2. The CDR3 contains 16 residues. The V and J ends lost 4 bases and 2 bases, in that order; junction bases with no gene match: 9. From germline, CDR1 is LGHNA and CDR2 YSLEER. This CDR3 reads CASSLLPASGAYEQYF. The CDR3 DNA follows: TGCGCCAGCAGCCTCCTACCGGCTAGCGGGGCCTACGAGCAGTACTTC.

CDR3 in DNA: TGTGCCAGCTCACCCAGTGGACAGGGCACTGAAGCTTTCTTT. Protein product: CASSPSGQGTEAFF. V is TRBV18 and J is TRBJ1-1, with TRBD1 matching over 8 bases. The CDR3 has 14 residues. The ends lost 3 bases at V and 4 bases at J; junction bases unmatched: 4. Germline loops: CDR1 KGHSH, CDR2 LQKENI.

This clone has just a few counts. Other nucleotide sequences in the sample specify the same CDR3. This rearrangement joins TRBV27 to TRBJ2-5; D gene uncertain. Deletions cut 0 bases from V and 5 bases from J, with 4 bases between. Germline V gives CDR1 MNHEY, CDR2 SMNVEV (reference sequence). The CDR3 has 12 residues. DNA for the CDR3: TGTGCCAGCAGTTTATCAGGGGAGACCCAGTACTTC. It is translated as CASSLSGETQYF.

The chain has TRBV9 and TRBJ2-7, with a weak D call TRBD2 (6 bases). Germline CDR1 reads SGDLS; CDR2 reads YYNGEE. The ends were cut back, 4 bases at V and 1 base at J, with 9 bases in the middle. There are 13 residues in the CDR3. DNA for the CDR3: TGTGCCAGCAGCCCAGGGACTTCCTACGAGCAGTACTTC. It specifies CASSPGTSYEQYF.

This clone occurred a few times. The CDR3, as DNA: TGTGCCAGCTCACCCTATCCGGGACAGGGTACGGGCACTGAAGCTTTCTTT. This encodes CASSPYPGQGTGTEAFF. This chain uses TRBV18 with TRBJ1-1; 9 bases match TRBD1. In germline, CDR1 is KGHSH, CDR2 LQKENI. V lost 3 bases and J lost 4; bases outside the gene matches: 12. The CDR3 runs 17 residues.

This clone was observed a handful of times. This chain links TRBV12-5 with TRBJ2-5; D may match TRBD1 or TRBD2 (6 bases each). The germline CDR1 and CDR2 sequences are LGHNT and FRNRAP. V was pared by 6 bases and J by 0 bases, with 8 bases between. There are 13 residues in the CDR3. The CDR3 sequence: CASGRDNQETQYF. CDR3 in DNA: TGTGCTAGTGGGCGGGACAACCAAGAGACCCAGTACTTC.

This clone appeared a few times. The CDR3, as DNA: TGCAGCTCCGCCGGGACTAGCGGAACCTTCACCGGGGAGCTGTTTTTT. Translating it yields CSSAGTSGTFTGELFF. The gene calls are TRBV29-1 and TRBJ2-2; 11 bases are shared with TRBD2. This CDR3 region has 16 residues. Germline V lookup: CDR1 SQVTM, CDR2 ANQGSEA. The junction had 12 bases not matched to a gene; V was cut back by 8 bases and J by 4 bases.

This clone was observed a handful of times. The genes are TRBV7-2 and TRBJ2-1; 10 bases agree with TRBD2. In germline, CDR1 is SGHTA, CDR2 FQGNSA. V shed 1 base and J 8 bases; nucleotides not matched to a gene: 11. The CDR3 is 17 residues long. CDR3 residues: CASSLEGGTSVSHEQFF. The DNA for the CDR3 is TGTGCCAGCAGCTTAGAAGGGGGGACTAGCGTATCCCATGAGCAGTTCTTC.

CDR3 sequence reads: CASSLPYNEQFF. DNA for the CDR3: TGTGCCAGCAGTCTACCTTACAATGAGCAGTTCTTC. The genes are TRBV7-2 and TRBJ2-1; no reliable D call. The ends were cut back, 6 bases at V and 4 bases at J, with 7 bases in the middle. The CDR3 spans 12 residues. CDR1 is SGHTA and CDR2 is FQGNSA in the germline V gene.

This clone appeared a few times. The chain links TRBV7-2 to TRBJ1-6, with TRBD1 matching 9 bases. V gave up 5 bases and J gave up 6 bases; unmatched junction bases: 5. This CDR3 is 15 amino acids long. The germline V gene encodes CDR1 SGHTA and CDR2 FQGNSA. For the CDR3, the DNA is TGTGCCAGCAGCGAACAGGGGGCGATTAATTCACCCCTCCACTTT. Its protein is CASSEQGAINSPLHF.

This clone was counted only a few times. The sample contains more than one DNA sequence encoding this CDR3. V usage is TRBV5-1 and J usage is TRBJ2-3; 8 positions agree with TRBD1. J lost 2 bases, V lost 7 bases, and 3 bases had no gene match. The CDR3 spans 13 residues. Germline-derived CDR1 and CDR2 are SGHRS and YFSETQ. DNA for the CDR3: TGCGCCAGCCGGACAGGGACCACAGATACGCAGTATTTT. Translated, it gives CASRTGTTDTQYF. Supplemented by reference TRBV5-1 and TRBJ2-3, the full variable domain reads KAGVTQTPRYLIKTRGQQVTLSCSPISGHRSVSWYQQTPGQGLQFLFEYFSETQRNKGNFPGRFSGRQFSNSRSEMNVSTLELGDSALYLCASRTGTTDTQYFGPGTRLTVL.

This chain uses TRBV7-6 with TRBJ2-5, with TRBD2 as a possible D gene (5 bases). With 1 base removed from V and 8 bases from J, the gap between germline ends came to 17 bases. Germline values: CDR1 SGHVS, CDR2 FNYEAQ. CDR3 length: 15 amino acids. The CDR3 reads CASSLDRGLGVTQYF. CDR3 in DNA: TGTGCCAGCAGCTTAGATCGGGGTTTGGGCGTTACCCAGTACTTC.

This clone was seen more than once but under ten times. The chain links TRBV15 to TRBJ1-2; 8 nucleotides align to TRBD1. J gave up 5 bases and V 0 bases, and 14 bases lay outside the gene matches. CDR1 LNHNV and CDR2 YYDKDF come from the germline V gene (reference sequence). The CDR3 loop spans 18 amino acids. The CDR3 reads CATSREFGGQGGDYGYTF. In DNA form, the CDR3 reads TGTGCCACCAGCAGAGAGTTTGGAGGACAGGGTGGGGATTATGGCTACACCTTC.

This clone was counted a few times. The chain recombines TRBV18 with TRBJ2-1; D is perhaps TRBD1 or TRBD2 (5 bases each). V gave up 3 bases and J gave up 8 bases, with 11 bases separating them. CDR1 and CDR2 from the germline V gene are KGHSH and LQKENI. The CDR3 contains 13 residues. The CDR3 sequence: CASSPPGQDEQFF. In DNA, the CDR3 is TGTGCCAGCTCACCCCCGGGGCAGGATGAGCAGTTCTTC.

The genes are TRBV5-1 and TRBJ2-3; possible D gene TRBD2, 5 bases. Germline V gene data show CDR1 as SGHRS and CDR2 as YFSETQ. V gave up 1 base and J gave up 0 bases, with 12 bases separating them. The CDR3 consists of 16 residues. CDR3 sequence: CASSLNLAPSTDTQYF. DNA of the CDR3: TGCGCCAGCAGCTTGAATCTAGCCCCTAGCACAGATACGCAGTATTTT.

The chain uses TRBV28 and TRBJ1-4; D unclear. The CDR3 contains 13 residues. The germline CDR1 and CDR2 sequences are MDHEN and SYDVKM. Between the trimmed V and J ends, which lost 5 bases and 3 bases, there was a span of 7 bases. The CDR3 region is CASSITSNEKLFF. The CDR3 nucleotides are TGTGCCAGCAGTATCACCTCTAATGAAAAACTGTTTTTT.

This clone came up a few times. Other DNA sequences from this sample encode an identical CDR3 as well. The J gene is TRBJ2-1, the V gene TRBV15; 7 positions agree with TRBD2. This CDR3 spans 15 amino acids. The ends lost 3 bases at V and 0 bases at J; junction bases unmatched: 2. Germline V gene sequence: CDR1 LNHNV, CDR2 YYDKDF (reference sequence). CDR3 DNA: TGTGCCACCAGCAGGGGCGGGAGCTCCTACAATGAGCAGTTCTTC. It yields the protein CATSRGGSSYNEQFF.